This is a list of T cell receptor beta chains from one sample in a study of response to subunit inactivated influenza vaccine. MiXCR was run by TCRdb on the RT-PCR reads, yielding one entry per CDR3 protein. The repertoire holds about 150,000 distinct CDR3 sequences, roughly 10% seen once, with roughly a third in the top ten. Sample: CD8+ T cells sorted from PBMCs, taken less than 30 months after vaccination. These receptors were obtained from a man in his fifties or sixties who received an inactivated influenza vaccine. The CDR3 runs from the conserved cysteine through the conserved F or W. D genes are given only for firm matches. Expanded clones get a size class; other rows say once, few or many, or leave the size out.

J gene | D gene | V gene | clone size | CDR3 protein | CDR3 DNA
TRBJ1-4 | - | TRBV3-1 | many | CASSPWGGFEKLFF | TGTGCCAGCAGCCCCTGGGGAGGCTTTGAAAAACTGTTTTTT
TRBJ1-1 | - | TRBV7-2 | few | CASSFPRVWLGTEAFF | TGTGCCAGCAGCTTTCCTCGGGTGTGGCTCGGCACTGAAGCTTTCTTT
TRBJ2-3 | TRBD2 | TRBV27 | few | CASSLILAEGTDTQYF | TGTGCCAGCAGTTTAATACTAGCGGAGGGCACAGATACGCAGTATTTT
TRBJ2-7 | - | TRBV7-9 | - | CASGRQSSYEQYF | TGTGCCAGCGGGAGACAGTCTTCCTACGAGCAGTACTTC
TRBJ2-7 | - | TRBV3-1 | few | CASSQDWRHTGSGQYF | TGTGCCAGCAGCCAAGATTGGAGACACACCGGTTCGGGGCAGTACTTC
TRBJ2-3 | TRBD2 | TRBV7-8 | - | CASSAETSGGAYTQYF | TGTGCCAGCAGCGCCGAGACTAGCGGGGGGGCATATACGCAGTATTTT
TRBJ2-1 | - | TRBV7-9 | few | CASSPNPNEQFF | TGTGCCAGCAGTCCAAATCCTAATGAGCAGTTCTTC
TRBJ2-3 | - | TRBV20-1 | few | CSARGGPTSTDTQYF | TGCAGTGCTAGGGGCGGGCCCACTAGCACAGATACGCAGTATTTT
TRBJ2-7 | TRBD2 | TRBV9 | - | CASSVGLAGDEQYF | TGTGCCAGCAGCGTAGGGCTAGCGGGAGACGAGCAGTACTTC
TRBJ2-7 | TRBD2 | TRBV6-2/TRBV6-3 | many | CASSYGGGLNEQYF | TGTGCCAGCAGTTACGGCGGGGGACTCAACGAGCAGTACTTC
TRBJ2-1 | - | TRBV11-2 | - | CASSLVTGFALEKGNEQFF | TGTGCCAGCAGCTTAGTTACGGGGTTCGCGCTGGAGAAGGGCAATGAGCAGTTCTTC
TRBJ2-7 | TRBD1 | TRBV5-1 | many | CASSAWTGATYEQYF | TGCGCCAGCAGCGCCTGGACAGGGGCTACCTACGAGCAGTACTTC
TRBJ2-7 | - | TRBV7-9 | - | CASSYLGRGDEQYF | TGTGCCAGCAGCTACTTGGGGAGAGGGGACGAGCAGTACTTC
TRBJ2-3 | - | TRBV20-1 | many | CSASHPLSTDTQYF | TGCAGTGCTAGTCACCCTCTGAGCACAGATACGCAGTATTTT
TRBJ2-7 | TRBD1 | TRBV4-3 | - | CASSQPGQGVSEQYF | TGCGCCAGCAGCCAACCCGGACAGGGAGTGAGCGAGCAGTACTTC
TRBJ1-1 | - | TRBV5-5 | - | CASSWGARLNTEAFF | TGTGCCAGCAGCTGGGGGGCCAGACTGAACACTGAAGCTTTCTTT
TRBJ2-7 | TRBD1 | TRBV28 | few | CASSLWDRASYEQYF | TGTGCCAGCAGTTTATGGGACAGGGCCTCCTACGAGCAGTACTTC
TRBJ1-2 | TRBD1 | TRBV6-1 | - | CASSEGQGAGYGYTF | TGTGCCAGCAGTGAGGGACAGGGGGCCGGCTATGGCTACACCTTC
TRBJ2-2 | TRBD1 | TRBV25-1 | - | CASSEGQGDTGELFF | TGTGCCAGCAGTGAGGGGCAGGGGGACACCGGGGAGCTGTTTTTT
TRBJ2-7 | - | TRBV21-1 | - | CASSKTFYPSEQYF | TGTGCCAGCAGCAAAACGTTCTATCCTTCCGAGCAGTACTTC
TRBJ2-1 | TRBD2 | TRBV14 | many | CASSRPGLGSYNEQFF | TGTGCCAGCAGCCGCCCGGGACTAGGGTCCTACAATGAGCAGTTCTTC
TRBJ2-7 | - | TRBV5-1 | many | CASSLDRSSYEQYF | TGCGCCAGCAGCTTGGACAGGAGCTCCTACGAGCAGTACTTC
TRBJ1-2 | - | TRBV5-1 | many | CASSLANTGNYGYTF | TGCGCCAGCAGCTTGGCCAATACCGGGAACTATGGCTACACCTTC
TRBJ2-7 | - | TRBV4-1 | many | CASSQVRASYEQYF | TGCGCCAGCAGCCAAGTTAGGGCCTCCTACGAGCAGTACTTC
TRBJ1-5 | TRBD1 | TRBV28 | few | CASSLNRGIGNQPQHF | TGTGCCAGCAGTTTGAACAGGGGTATAGGCAATCAGCCCCAGCATTTT
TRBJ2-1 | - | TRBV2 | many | CASTGDSYNEQFF | TGTGCCAGCACTGGAGATTCCTACAATGAGCAGTTCTTC
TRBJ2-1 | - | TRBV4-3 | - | CASGQSGGAHNEQFF | TGCGCCAGCGGCCAATCAGGGGGGGCACACAATGAGCAGTTCTTC
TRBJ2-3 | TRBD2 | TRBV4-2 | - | CASSQVTSLEGDTQYF | TGTGCCAGCAGCCAAGTGACTAGCCTTGAGGGCGATACGCAGTATTTT
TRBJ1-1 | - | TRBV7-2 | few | CASSLAQGHEAFF | TGTGCCAGCAGCTTAGCTCAGGGTCATGAAGCTTTCTTT
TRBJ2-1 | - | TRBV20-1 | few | CSADSGVSSNEQFF | TGCAGTGCAGACAGTGGGGTTAGCAGTAATGAGCAGTTCTTC
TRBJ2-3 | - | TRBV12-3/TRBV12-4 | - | CASRAVTDTQYF | TGTGCCAGCAGGGCGGTCACAGATACGCAGTATTTT
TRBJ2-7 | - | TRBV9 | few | CASSGDGLSSYEQYF | TGTGCCAGCAGCGGGGACGGCCTCTCATCCTACGAGCAGTACTTC
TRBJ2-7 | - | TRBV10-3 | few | CAISESDSHLYEQYF | TGTGCCATCAGTGAGTCGGACAGTCACCTCTACGAGCAGTACTTC
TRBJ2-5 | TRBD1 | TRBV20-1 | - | CSADGTGEERVETQYF | TGCAGTGCCGATGGGACAGGGGAGGAGAGGGTGGAGACCCAGTACTTC
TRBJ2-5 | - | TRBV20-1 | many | CSARDLTAQETQYF | TGCAGTGCTAGAGATTTAACAGCACAAGAGACCCAGTACTTC
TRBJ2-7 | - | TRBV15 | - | CATSRDSGAYEQYF | TGTGCCACCAGCAGAGATAGCGGAGCCTACGAGCAGTACTTC
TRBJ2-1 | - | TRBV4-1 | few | CASSRVRGNEQFF | TGCGCCAGCAGCAGGGTTCGGGGCAATGAGCAGTTCTTC
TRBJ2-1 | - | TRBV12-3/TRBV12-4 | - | CASSFGTPPYNEQFF | TGTGCCAGCAGTTTCGGGACACCTCCCTACAATGAGCAGTTCTTC
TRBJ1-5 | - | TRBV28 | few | CASSSRTVFSGNQPQHF | TGTGCCAGCAGTTCTAGGACAGTGTTTTCGGGCAATCAGCCCCAGCATTTT
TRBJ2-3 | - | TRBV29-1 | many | CSVHGQLTSTDTQYF | TGCAGCGTTCACGGACAGCTGACTAGCACAGATACGCAGTATTTT
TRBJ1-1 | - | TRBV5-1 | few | CASSFYYTDTEAFF | TGCGCCAGCAGCTTTTATTACACGGACACTGAAGCTTTCTTT
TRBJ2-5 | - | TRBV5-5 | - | CASSLWGAGETQYF | TGTGCCAGCAGCTTATGGGGGGCCGGGGAGACCCAGTACTTC
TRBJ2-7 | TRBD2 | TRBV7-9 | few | CASSFNQGLAGEQYF | TGTGCCAGCAGCTTTAACCAGGGACTAGCGGGGGAGCAGTACTTC
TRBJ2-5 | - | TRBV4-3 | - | CASSQGHGFQETQYF | TGCGCCAGCAGCCAAGGTCACGGCTTCCAAGAGACCCAGTACTTC
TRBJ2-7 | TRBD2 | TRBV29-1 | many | CSAGDYSYEQYF | TGCAGCGCTGGGGACTATTCCTACGAGCAGTACTTC
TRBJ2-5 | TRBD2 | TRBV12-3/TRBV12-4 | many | CASSASSETAGGETQYF | TGTGCCAGCAGTGCCTCTAGTGAGACCGCGGGGGGAGAGACCCAGTACTTC
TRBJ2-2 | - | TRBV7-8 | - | CASSLGWGGQENINTGELFF | TGTGCCAGCAGCTTAGGGTGGGGGGGACAGGAAAACATCAACACCGGGGAGCTGTTTTTT
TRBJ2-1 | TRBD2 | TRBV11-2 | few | CASSYTSGSGNEQFF | TGTGCCAGCAGTTACACTAGCGGGAGCGGGAATGAGCAGTTCTTC
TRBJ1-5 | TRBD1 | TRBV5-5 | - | CASSLYRTGVNQPQHF | TGTGCCAGCAGCTTGTATCGGACAGGGGTCAATCAGCCCCAGCATTTT